The clone carrying this TCR beta chain occurred a few times. The antigen remains undetermined. This sample was included in a study of T cells in Graves' hyperthyroidism and ophthalmopathy. Study findings and constraints: The model made its ophthalmopathy prediction, and onset followed a median about 6.8 months later.

Aged 18 to 65, the patients had hyperthyroidism that was newly diagnosed and had lasted under 2 months. Preceding any ophthalmopathy symptoms, the blood sample dates from first hyperthyroidism diagnosis. From RNA transcripts, TCR beta CDR3 regions were amplified. Primed by the HTBI set, a first-round RT-PCR was run on the TCR CDR3. TCRdb reprocessed the multiplex PCR reads via MiXCR and lists one record per CDR3 protein. The profile shows 20,000 or so distinct CDR3 sequences, about 53% of them singletons. CDR1 is KGHDR and CDR2 is SFDVKD in the germline V gene. There are 13 residues in the CDR3. Trimming stripped 3 bases from V and 4 bases from J, with 8 bases between.

This chain joins TRBV24-1 and TRBJ1-2, with D possibly matching TRBD1 (6 bases). This TCR came from a woman aged 40-49 years with Graves' hyperthyroidism that later progressed to Graves' ophthalmopathy. The specimen sequenced was blood. CDR3: CATSDGGAYGYTF. The DNA for the CDR3 is TGTGCCACCAGTGATGGGGGGGCCTATGGCTACACCTTC.